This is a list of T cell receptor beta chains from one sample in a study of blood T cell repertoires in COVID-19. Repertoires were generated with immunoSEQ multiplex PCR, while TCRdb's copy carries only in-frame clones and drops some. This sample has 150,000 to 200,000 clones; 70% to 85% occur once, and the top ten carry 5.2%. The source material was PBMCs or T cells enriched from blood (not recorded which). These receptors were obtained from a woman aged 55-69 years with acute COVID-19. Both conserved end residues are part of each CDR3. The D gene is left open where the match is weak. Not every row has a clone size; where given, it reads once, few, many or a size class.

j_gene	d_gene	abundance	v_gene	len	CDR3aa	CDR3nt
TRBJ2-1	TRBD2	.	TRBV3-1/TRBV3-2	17	CASSQDWAGRGDNEQFF	TGTGCCAGCAGCCAAGATTGGGCCGGGAGGGGGGACAATGAGCAGTTCTTC
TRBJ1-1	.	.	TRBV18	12	CASSPGREKAFF	TGTGCCAGCTCACCGGGTAGGGAGAAAGCTTTCTTT
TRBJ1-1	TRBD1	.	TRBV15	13	CATGQGKNTEAFF	TGTGCCACCGGACAGGGGAAGAACACTGAAGCTTTCTTT
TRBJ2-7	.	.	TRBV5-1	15	CASSLGAGSPYEQYF	TGCGCCAGCAGCTTGGGGGCAGGGTCACCCTACGAGCAGTACTTC
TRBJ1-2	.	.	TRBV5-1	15	CASSPREGLNYGYTF	TGCGCCAGCAGCCCCCGGGAAGGGCTTAACTATGGCTACACCTTC
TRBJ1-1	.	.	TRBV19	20	CASSIDLLGGVDRRDTEAFF	TGTGCCAGTAGTATAGATCTATTAGGTGGGGTGGACAGAAGAGATACTGAAGCTTTCTTT
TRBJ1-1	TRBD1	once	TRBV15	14	CATSGWTGGTEAFF	TGTGCCACCAGCGGATGGACAGGGGGAACTGAAGCTTTCTTT
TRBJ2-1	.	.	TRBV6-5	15	CASRRDSSSYNEQFF	TGTGCCAGCAGGCGGGACAGCAGCTCCTACAATGAGCAGTTCTTC
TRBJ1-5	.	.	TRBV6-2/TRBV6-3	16	CASSQGRGGNNQPQHF	TGTGCCAGCAGCCAGGGACGGGGAGGAAACAATCAGCCCCAGCATTTT
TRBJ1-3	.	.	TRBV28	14	CASNLGSTGNTIYF	TGTGCCAGCAACCTCGGGAGCACTGGAAACACCATATATTTT
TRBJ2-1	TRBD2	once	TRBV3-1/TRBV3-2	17	CASSQVSGTSRANEQFF	TGTGCCAGCAGCCAAGTTTCGGGGACTAGCCGCGCCAATGAGCAGTTCTTC
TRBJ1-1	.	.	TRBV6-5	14	CASSKALQNTEAFF	TGTGCCAGCAGTAAGGCACTACAGAACACTGAAGCTTTCTTT
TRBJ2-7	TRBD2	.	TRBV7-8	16	CASSLNGLAGFYEQYF	TGTGCCAGCAGCTTAAATGGACTAGCGGGCTTCTACGAGCAGTACTTC
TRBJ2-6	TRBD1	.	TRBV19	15	CASSITGAGANVLTF	TGTGCCAGTAGTATCACAGGGGCCGGGGCCAACGTCCTGACTTTC
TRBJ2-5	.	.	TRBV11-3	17	CASSSGESSGYQETQYF	TGTGCCAGCAGCTCAGGGGAAAGTAGCGGGTACCAAGAGACCCAGTACTTC
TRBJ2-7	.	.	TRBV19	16	CASSLGSAVLAHEQYF	TGTGCCAGTAGTCTGGGATCAGCGGTGTTGGCCCACGAGCAGTACTTC
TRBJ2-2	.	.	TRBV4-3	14	CASRPQITGGELFF	TGCGCCAGCAGACCCCAAATTACGGGGGGGGAGCTGTTTTTT
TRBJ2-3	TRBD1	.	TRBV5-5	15	CASRSTGGYTDTQYF	TGTGCCAGCAGATCCACAGGGGGCTACACAGATACGCAGTATTTT
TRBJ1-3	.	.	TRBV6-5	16	CASSYSFETAGNTIYF	TGTGCCAGCAGTTACTCCTTTGAGACAGCGGGAAACACCATATATTTT
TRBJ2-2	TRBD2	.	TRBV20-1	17	CSASPPSGSGFTGELFF	TGCAGTGCTAGTCCCCCTAGCGGGAGTGGTTTCACCGGGGAGCTGTTTTTT
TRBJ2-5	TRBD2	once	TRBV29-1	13	CSPRLAGPETQYF	TGCAGCCCACGACTAGCGGGTCCAGAGACCCAGTACTTC
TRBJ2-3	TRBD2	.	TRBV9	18	CASSVDIELAESTDTQYF	TGTGCCAGCAGCGTAGATATAGAACTAGCGGAGAGCACAGATACGCAGTATTTT
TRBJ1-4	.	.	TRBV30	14	CAWRDTATNEKLFF	TGTGCCTGGAGAGACACTGCAACTAATGAAAAACTGTTTTTT
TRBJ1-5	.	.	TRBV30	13	CAWSPGRDQPQHF	TGTGCCTGGAGTCCTGGGCGAGATCAGCCCCAGCATTTT
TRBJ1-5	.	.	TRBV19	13	CASNRALLEPQHF	TGTGCCAGTAACAGGGCCCTGCTGGAGCCCCAGCATTTT
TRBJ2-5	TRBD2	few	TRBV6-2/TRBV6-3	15	CASSSLWTSGETQYF	TGTGCCAGCAGTTCCCTCTGGACTAGCGGAGAGACCCAGTACTTC
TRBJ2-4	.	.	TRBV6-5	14	CASSSSTGIDIQYF	.
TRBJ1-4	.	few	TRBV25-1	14	CASNPQGANEKLFF	TGTGCCAGCAATCCGCAGGGTGCTAATGAAAAACTGTTTTTT
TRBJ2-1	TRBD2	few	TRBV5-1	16	CASSLGGGRNNNEQFF	TGCGCCAGCAGCTTGGGAGGCGGGAGAAACAACAATGAGCAGTTCTTC
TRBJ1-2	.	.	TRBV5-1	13	CASSLDTGRGYTF	TGCGCCAGCAGCTTGGACACAGGTCGGGGCTACACCTTC
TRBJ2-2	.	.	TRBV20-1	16	CSASAPTERAVGELFF	TGCAGTGCTAGTGCCCCTACAGAGAGGGCCGTCGGGGAGCTGTTTTTT
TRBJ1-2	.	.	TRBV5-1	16	CASSLGQAGANYGYTF	TGCGCCAGCAGCTTGGGACAGGCCGGGGCTAACTATGGCTACACCTTC
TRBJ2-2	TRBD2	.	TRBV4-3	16	CASSPYGGAGTGELFF	TGCGCCAGCAGCCCCTATGGGGGAGCGGGGACCGGGGAGCTGTTTTTT